The rows below give T cell receptor beta chains drawn from one sample of a study of blood T cell repertoires in COVID-19. The assay was immunoSEQ multiplex PCR, and TCRdb's table has in-frame clones only and misses some. The sample consists of 150,000 to 200,000 clones, around 84% of them appearing once. Sequencing input: peripheral blood. The receptors derive from an older woman with COVID-19, enrolled during active disease. CDR3s include the opening cysteine and the closing phenylalanine or tryptophan.

v_gene: TRBV4-1; CDR3aa: CASSQRWGQLEAFF
v_gene: TRBV5-4; CDR3aa: CASSMTGARTEAFF
v_gene: TRBV9; CDR3aa: CASSVGLAELETQYF
v_gene: TRBV24-1; CDR3aa: CATSDEDSLLSSQPQHF
v_gene: TRBV2; CDR3aa: CASSGGGRSYEKLFF
v_gene: TRBV3-1/TRBV3-2; CDR3aa: CASSQATVTEAFF
v_gene: TRBV29-1; CDR3aa: CSVTSGRTDTQYF
v_gene: TRBV19; CDR3aa: CASQSLQGNAQFF
v_gene: TRBV27; CDR3aa: CASSRTAANGYTF
v_gene: TRBV29-1; CDR3aa: CSASGDHNQPQHF
v_gene: TRBV7-2; CDR3aa: CASSLLQGGEQYF
v_gene: TRBV28; CDR3aa: CASSYRTGGRETQYF
v_gene: TRBV28; CDR3aa: CASRQGADYGYTF
v_gene: TRBV28; CDR3aa: CASSLENSPLHF
v_gene: TRBV11-2; CDR3aa: CASSAASTDTQYF
v_gene: TRBV10-3; CDR3aa: CAISRGTGAYNSPLHF
v_gene: TRBV18; CDR3aa: CASSPTVPRDSPLHF
v_gene: TRBV10-3; CDR3aa: CATGVAVVGETQYF
v_gene: TRBV5-4; CDR3aa: CASSPGQGKSYEQYF
v_gene: TRBV9; CDR3aa: CASSVNPGGGAYTF
v_gene: TRBV9; CDR3aa: CASSVDSSGVFNTGELFF
v_gene: TRBV5-1; CDR3aa: CASSFGLAAQYF
v_gene: TRBV5-5; CDR3aa: CASSLNRASGSYEQFF
v_gene: TRBV2; CDR3aa: CASSGSLQVAGNTIYF
v_gene: TRBV28; CDR3aa: CASSLVEQSYNEQFF
v_gene: TRBV27; CDR3aa: CASRDLTLARYTGELFF
v_gene: TRBV10-2; CDR3aa: CASTSPGQGKGYTF
v_gene: TRBV3-1/TRBV3-2; CDR3aa: CASSPLGNTIYF
v_gene: TRBV5-1; CDR3aa: CASSFGTGTTEAFF
v_gene: TRBV11-2; CDR3aa: CASSFRTGGTDTQYF
v_gene: TRBV6-5; CDR3aa: CASSYEGNGGYTF
v_gene: TRBV27; CDR3aa: CASSPWTSGTNLKEQFF
v_gene: TRBV27; CDR3aa: CAVAQGVSNSPLHF
v_gene: TRBV3-1/TRBV3-2; CDR3aa: CASSQRVARGLDYTF
v_gene: TRBV6-5; CDR3aa: CASKNTGGTNEKLFF
v_gene: TRBV30; CDR3aa: CAWSKTLAGGSDTQYF
v_gene: TRBV2; CDR3aa: CASSKQERNEKLFF
v_gene: TRBV30; CDR3aa: CAWSGKGQGGSEAFF
v_gene: TRBV30; CDR3aa: CAWSVRVGSVSGELFF
v_gene: TRBV7-9; CDR3aa: CASSLQAGLIYNEQFF
v_gene: TRBV2; CDR3aa: CASLNLGETPGNTIYF
v_gene: TRBV6-1; CDR3aa: CASSETWGQDTEAFF
v_gene: TRBV10-3; CDR3aa: CAISGSQGNTGELFF
v_gene: TRBV2; CDR3aa: CASLSGRGGNSPLHF
v_gene: TRBV30; CDR3aa: CAWSVPRTERAGDTQYF
v_gene: TRBV24-1; CDR3aa: CATSDRQQEKLFF
v_gene: TRBV6-4; CDR3aa: CASSDSPLRAFF
v_gene: TRBV2; CDR3aa: CASSSTGGREQFF